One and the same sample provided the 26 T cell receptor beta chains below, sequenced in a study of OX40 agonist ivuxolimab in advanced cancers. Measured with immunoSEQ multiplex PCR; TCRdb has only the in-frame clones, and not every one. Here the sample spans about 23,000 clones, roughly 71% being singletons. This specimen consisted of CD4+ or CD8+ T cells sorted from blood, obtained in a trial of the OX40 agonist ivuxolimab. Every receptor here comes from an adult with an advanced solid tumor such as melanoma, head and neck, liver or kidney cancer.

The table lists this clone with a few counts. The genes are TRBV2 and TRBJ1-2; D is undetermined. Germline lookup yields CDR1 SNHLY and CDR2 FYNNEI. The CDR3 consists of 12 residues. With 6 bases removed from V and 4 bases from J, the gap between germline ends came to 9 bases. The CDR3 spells CASSNRIYGYTF. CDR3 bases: TGTGCCAGCAGCAACCGGATCTATGGCTACACCTTC.

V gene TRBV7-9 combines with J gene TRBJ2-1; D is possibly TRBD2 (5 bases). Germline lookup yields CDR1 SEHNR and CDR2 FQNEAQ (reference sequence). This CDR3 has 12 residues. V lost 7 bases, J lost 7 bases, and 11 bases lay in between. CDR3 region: CASISRDNEQFF. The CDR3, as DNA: TGTGCCAGCATCTCGAGGGATAATGAGCAGTTCTTC.

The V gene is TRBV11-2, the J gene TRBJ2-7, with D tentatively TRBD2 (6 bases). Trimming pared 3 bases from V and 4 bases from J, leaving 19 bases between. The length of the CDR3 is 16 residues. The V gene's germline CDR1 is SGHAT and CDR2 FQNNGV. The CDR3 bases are TGTGCCAGCAGCTTTGGGACTCTGGGCGTAATTTACGAGCAGTACTTC. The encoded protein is CASSFGTLGVIYEQYF.

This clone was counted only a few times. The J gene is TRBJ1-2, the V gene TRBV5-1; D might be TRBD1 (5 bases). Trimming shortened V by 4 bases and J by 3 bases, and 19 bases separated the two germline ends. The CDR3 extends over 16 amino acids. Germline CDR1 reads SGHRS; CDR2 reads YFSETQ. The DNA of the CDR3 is TGCGCCAGCAGCGACACGCCCGGGACGGAGGACTATGGCTACACCTTC. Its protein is CASSDTPGTEDYGYTF.

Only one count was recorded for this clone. CDR3 sequence reads: CASSPTEDTQYF. CDR3 in DNA: TGTGCCAGCAGTCCGACAGAAGATACGCAGTATTTT. J is TRBJ2-3 and V is TRBV6-5; TRBD1 is a possible D gene (5 bases). In germline, CDR1 is MNHEY, CDR2 SVGAGI. V dropped 5 bases and J dropped 5 bases, with 8 bases sitting between them. This CDR3 has 12 amino acids.

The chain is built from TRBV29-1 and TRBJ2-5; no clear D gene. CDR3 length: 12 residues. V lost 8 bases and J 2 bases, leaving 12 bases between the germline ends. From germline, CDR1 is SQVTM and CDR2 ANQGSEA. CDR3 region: CSSGEQQETQYF. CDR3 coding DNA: TGCAGCAGTGGTGAACAGCAAGAGACCCAGTACTTC.

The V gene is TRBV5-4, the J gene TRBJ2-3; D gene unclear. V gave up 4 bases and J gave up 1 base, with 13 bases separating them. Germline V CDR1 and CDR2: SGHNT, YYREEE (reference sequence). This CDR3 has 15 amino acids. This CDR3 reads CASSVVGWGTDTQYF. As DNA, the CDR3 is TGTGCCAGCAGCGTCGTGGGGTGGGGCACAGATACGCAGTATTTT. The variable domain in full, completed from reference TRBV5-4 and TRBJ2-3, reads ETGVTQSPTHLIKTRGQQVTLRCSSQSGHNTVSWYQQALGQGPQFIFQYYREEENGRGNFPPRFSGLQFPNYSSELNVNALELDDSALYLCASSVVGWGTDTQYFGPGTRLTVL.

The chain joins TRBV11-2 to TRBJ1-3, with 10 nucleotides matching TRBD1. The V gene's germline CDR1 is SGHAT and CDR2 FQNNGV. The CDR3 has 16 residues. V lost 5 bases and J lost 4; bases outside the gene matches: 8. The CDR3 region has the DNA TGTGCCAGCAGCCCCCGTACGACAGGGGGCGGAAACACCATATATTTT. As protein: CASSPRTTGGGNTIYF.

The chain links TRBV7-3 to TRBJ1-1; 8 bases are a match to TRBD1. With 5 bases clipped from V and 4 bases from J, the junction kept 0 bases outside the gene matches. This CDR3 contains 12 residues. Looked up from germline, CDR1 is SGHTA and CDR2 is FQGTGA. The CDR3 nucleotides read TGTGCCAGCAGCACAGGGGGCACTGAAGCTTTCTTT. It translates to CASSTGGTEAFF.

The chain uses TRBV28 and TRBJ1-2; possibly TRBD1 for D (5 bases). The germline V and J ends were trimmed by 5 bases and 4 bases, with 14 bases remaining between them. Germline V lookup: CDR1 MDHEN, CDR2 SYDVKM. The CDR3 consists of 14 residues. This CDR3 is CASSGGDGPYGYTF. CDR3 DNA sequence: TGTGCCAGCAGTGGCGGGGACGGCCCCTATGGCTACACCTTC.

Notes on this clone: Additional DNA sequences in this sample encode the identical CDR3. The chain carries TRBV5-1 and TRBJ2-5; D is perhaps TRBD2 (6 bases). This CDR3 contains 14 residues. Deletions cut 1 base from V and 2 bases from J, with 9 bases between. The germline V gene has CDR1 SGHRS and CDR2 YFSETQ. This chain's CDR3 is CASSLTSGQETQYF. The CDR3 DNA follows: TGCGCCAGCAGCTTGACCAGCGGGCAAGAGACCCAGTACTTC. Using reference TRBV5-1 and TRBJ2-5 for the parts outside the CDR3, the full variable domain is KAGVTQTPRYLIKTRGQQVTLSCSPISGHRSVSWYQQTPGQGLQFLFEYFSETQRNKGNFPGRFSGRQFSNSRSEMNVSTLELGDSALYLCASSLTSGQETQYFGPGTRLLVL.

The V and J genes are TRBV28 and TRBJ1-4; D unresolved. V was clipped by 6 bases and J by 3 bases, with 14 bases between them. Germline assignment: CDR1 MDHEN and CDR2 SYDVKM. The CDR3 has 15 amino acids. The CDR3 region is CASRTHGAANEKLFF. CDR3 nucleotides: TGTGCCAGCAGAACTCACGGCGCCGCTAATGAAAAACTGTTTTTT. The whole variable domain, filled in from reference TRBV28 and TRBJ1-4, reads DVKVTQSSRYLVKRTGEKVFLECVQDMDHENMFWYRQDPGLGLRLIYFSYDVKMKEKGDIPEGYSVSREKKERFSLILESASTNQTSMYLCASRTHGAANEKLFFGSGTQLSVL.

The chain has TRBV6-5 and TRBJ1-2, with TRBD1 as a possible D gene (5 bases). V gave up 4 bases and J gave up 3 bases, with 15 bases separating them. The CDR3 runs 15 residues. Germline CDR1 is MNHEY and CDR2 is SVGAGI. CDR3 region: CASSSPEGTDYGYTF. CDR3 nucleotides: TGTGCCAGCAGTTCGCCGGAAGGGACTGACTATGGCTACACCTTC.

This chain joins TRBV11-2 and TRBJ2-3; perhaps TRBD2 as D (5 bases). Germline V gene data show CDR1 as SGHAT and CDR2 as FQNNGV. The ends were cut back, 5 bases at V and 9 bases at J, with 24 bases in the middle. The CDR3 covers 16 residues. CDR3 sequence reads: CASSPRASGSQQTQYF. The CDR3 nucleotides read TGTGCCAGCAGCCCGCGGGCGAGCGGTAGTCAGCAGACGCAGTATTTT.

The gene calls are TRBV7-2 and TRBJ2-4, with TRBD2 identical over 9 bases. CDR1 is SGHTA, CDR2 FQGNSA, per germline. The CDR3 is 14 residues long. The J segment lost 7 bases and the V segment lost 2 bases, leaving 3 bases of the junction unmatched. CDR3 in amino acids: CASSLPAGGNIQYF. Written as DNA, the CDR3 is TGTGCCAGCAGCTTACCGGCGGGGGGGAACATTCAGTACTTC.

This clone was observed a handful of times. The CDR3 spells CASSSTGSGNSPLHF. The DNA of the CDR3 is TGTGCCAGCAGCTCCACAGGGTCTGGGAATTCACCCCTCCACTTT. The V and J genes are TRBV5-4 and TRBJ1-6, with D possibly being TRBD1 (6 bases). The CDR3 loop spans 15 amino acids. Germline CDR1 and CDR2: SGHNT and YYREEE (reference sequence). V lost 3 bases to trimming and J lost 7 bases, with 14 bases between them.

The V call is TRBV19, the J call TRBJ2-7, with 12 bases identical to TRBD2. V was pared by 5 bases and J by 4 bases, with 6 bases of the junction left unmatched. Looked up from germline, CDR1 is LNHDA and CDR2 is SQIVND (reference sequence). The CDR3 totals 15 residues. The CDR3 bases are TGTGCCAGTAGTCTCGGACTAGCGGGGTCATACGAGCAGTACTTC. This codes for CASSLGLAGSYEQYF.

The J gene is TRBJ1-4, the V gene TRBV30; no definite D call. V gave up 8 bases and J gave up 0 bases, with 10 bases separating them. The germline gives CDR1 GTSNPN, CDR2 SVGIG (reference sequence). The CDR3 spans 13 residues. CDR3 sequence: CAIGPATNEKLFF. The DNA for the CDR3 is TGTGCCATAGGACCTGCAACTAATGAAAAACTGTTTTTT.

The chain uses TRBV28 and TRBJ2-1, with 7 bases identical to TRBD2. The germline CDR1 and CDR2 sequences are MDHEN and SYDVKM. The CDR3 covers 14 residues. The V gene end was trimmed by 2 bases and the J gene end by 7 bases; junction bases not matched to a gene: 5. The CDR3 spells CASSLAVGGNEQFF. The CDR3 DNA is TGTGCCAGCAGTTTAGCTGTCGGGGGGAATGAGCAGTTCTTC.

Written as DNA, the CDR3 is TGTGCCAGCAGCCCGAGTGGGACAGGGGGCTTGGGGACGCAGTATTTT. Its translation is CASSPSGTGGLGTQYF. The chain links TRBV7-3 to TRBJ2-3; 12 bases align to TRBD1. V shed 5 bases and J 9 bases; nucleotides not matched to a gene: 12. The V gene's germline CDR1 is SGHTA and CDR2 FQGTGA. The CDR3 contains 16 residues.

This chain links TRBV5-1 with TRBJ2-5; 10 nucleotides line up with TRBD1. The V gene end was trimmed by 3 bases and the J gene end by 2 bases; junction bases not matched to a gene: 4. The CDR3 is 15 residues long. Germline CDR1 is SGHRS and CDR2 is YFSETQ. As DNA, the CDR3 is TGCGCCAGCAGCTCCCGGGACAGGGGACAAGAGACCCAGTACTTC. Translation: CASSSRDRGQETQYF. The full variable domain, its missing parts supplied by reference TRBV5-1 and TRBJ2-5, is KAGVTQTPRYLIKTRGQQVTLSCSPISGHRSVSWYQQTPGQGLQFLFEYFSETQRNKGNFPGRFSGRQFSNSRSEMNVSTLELGDSALYLCASSSRDRGQETQYFGPGTRLLVL.

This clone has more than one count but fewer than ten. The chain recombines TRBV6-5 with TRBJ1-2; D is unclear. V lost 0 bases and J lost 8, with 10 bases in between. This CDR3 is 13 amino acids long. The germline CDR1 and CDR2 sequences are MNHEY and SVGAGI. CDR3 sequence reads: CASSYSQAGGYTF. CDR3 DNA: TGTGCCAGCAGTTACTCTCAGGCGGGCGGCTACACCTTC.

CDR3 protein: CASYPNTGPQHF. Written as DNA, the CDR3 is TGTGCCAGCTACCCAAACACGGGGCCCCAGCATTTT. The rearrangement joins TRBV11-1 to TRBJ1-5; D remains ambiguous. The CDR3 length is 12 residues. The V and J ends lost 8 bases and 9 bases respectively, with 14 bases between them. CDR1 is SGHAT and CDR2 is FQDESV in the germline V gene (reference sequence).

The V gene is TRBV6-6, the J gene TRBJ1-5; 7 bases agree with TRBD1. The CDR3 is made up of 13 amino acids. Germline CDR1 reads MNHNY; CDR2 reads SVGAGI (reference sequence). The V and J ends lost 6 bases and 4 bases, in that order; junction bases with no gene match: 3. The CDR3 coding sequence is TGTGCCAGCAGCGGACAGGCAAATCAGCCCCAGCATTTT. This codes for CASSGQANQPQHF.

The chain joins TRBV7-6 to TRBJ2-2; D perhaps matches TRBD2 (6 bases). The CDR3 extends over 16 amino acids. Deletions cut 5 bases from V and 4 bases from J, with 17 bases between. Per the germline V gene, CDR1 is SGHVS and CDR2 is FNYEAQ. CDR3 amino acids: CASSPWTISSTGELFF. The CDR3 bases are TGTGCCAGCAGCCCTTGGACTATCTCGTCCACCGGGGAGCTGTTTTTT.

The CDR3 sequence: CASSPIPRGNFEQYF. The CDR3 nucleotides are TGCGCCAGCAGCCCGATTCCACGGGGTAACTTCGAGCAGTACTTC. The chain carries TRBV4-3 and TRBJ2-7; possible D gene TRBD2, 5 bases. The V gene lost 4 bases and the J gene lost 6 bases, with 19 bases spanning the gap. Germline-derived CDR1 and CDR2 are LGHNA and YSLEER. The CDR3 length is 15 residues.